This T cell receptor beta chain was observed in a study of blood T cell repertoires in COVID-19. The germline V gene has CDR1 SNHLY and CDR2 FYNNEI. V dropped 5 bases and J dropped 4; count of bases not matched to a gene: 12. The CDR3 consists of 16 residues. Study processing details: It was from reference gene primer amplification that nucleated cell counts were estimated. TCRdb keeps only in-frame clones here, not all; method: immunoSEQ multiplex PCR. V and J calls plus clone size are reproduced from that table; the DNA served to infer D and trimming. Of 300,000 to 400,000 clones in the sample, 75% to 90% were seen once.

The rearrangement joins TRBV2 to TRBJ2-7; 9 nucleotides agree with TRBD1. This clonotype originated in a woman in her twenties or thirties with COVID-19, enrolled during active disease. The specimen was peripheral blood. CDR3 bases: TGTGCCAGCAGTCTACCCGGACAGGGGATAGAGTACGAGCAGTACTTC. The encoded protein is CASSLPGQGIEYEQYF.